The T cell receptor (beta chain) described here comes from a study of cytomegalovirus exposure and HLA in healthy donors. This cohort consisted of healthy bone marrow donors. With 60 Vbeta and 13 Jbeta primers, the PCR was carried out. Sequenced by immunoSEQ multiplex PCR; TCRdb stores in-frame clones only, minus some. The sample has 100,000 or so clones, approximately 80% seen once. Whole-study results and caveats: About 180 TCR beta chains were listed as cytomegalovirus-associated. It was reportedly the case that the classifier diagnosed cytomegalovirus status with high specificity and sensitivity.

Details on this clone: Its target is unknown.

From germline, CDR1 is SGHKS and CDR2 YYEKEE (reference sequence). The CDR3 runs to 15 residues. V trimming: 5 bases; J trimming: 3 bases; junction bases outside the gene matches: 9. Sequenced: PBMCs. The TCR originated in a man aged 30 to 39 in good health and CMV-seropositive. V gene TRBV5-5 combines with J gene TRBJ2-5; the match to TRBD1 covers 8 bases. The CDR3 coding sequence is TGTGCCAGCAGTCGGACAGGGCCTACTAAAGAGACCCAGTACTTC. Translating it yields CASSRTGPTKETQYF. The full variable domain, in which reference TRBV5-5 and TRBJ2-5 provide the parts outside the CDR3, is DAGVTQSPTHLIKTRGQQVTLRCSPISGHKSVSWYQQVLGQGPQFIFQYYEKEERGRGNFPDRFSARQFPNYSSELNVNALLLGDSALYLCASSRTGPTKETQYFGPGTRLLVL.